One and the same sample provided the 5 T cell receptor beta chains below, sequenced in a study of T cells in Graves' hyperthyroidism and ophthalmopathy. Researchers amplified the TCR beta CDR3 regions from RNA transcripts. A set of HTBI primers served as the primers for a first-round RT-PCR of the TCR CDR3. Using its own MiXCR run on the multiplex PCR reads, TCRdb lists one record per CDR3 protein. Altogether under 500,000 distinct CDR3 sequences are present, roughly an eighth being singletons, with the ten largest covering 25% to 30%. The specimen was blood. The receptor source for this set is a man in his fifties or sixties with Graves' ophthalmopathy.

This clonotype was counted ten times or more. The rearrangement uses TRBV20-1 and TRBJ1-3, with 8 positions matching TRBD1. This CDR3 has 14 residues. The V gene end was trimmed by 6 bases and the J gene end by 3 bases; junction bases not matched to a gene: 7. Germline-derived CDR1 and CDR2 are DFQATT and SNEGSKA (reference sequence). The CDR3 DNA follows: TGCAGTGCGACGCGGACAGGGCTTGGAAACACCATATATTTT. Translation gives CSATRTGLGNTIYF.

The chain joins TRBV19 to TRBJ1-2; TRBD1 agrees at 11 bases. The V segment lost 3 bases and the J segment 4 bases; nucleotides outside the gene matches: 7. The CDR3 sequence is 16 residues long. Germline CDR1 reads LNHDA; CDR2 reads SQIVND (reference sequence). CDR3 in amino acids: CASSIPGQGVAYGYTF. DNA for the CDR3: TGTGCCAGTAGTATCCCGGGACAGGGGGTAGCCTATGGCTACACCTTC.

The sample holds many counts of this clonotype. One junction end disagrees with the germline gene, perhaps due to a read error. The chain is built from TRBV15 and TRBJ1-4; TRBD1 might be the D (5 bases). The CDR3 has 19 amino acids. Per germline, CDR1 LNHNV and CDR2 YYDKDF (reference sequence). The CDR3 is CATSGDSRDRIATNEKLFF. The CDR3 DNA follows: TGTGCCACCAGCGGAGACTCCCGGGACCGGATTGCAACTAATGAAAAACTGTTTTTT.

This clonotype was recorded many times. The chain has TRBV5-8 and TRBJ2-3; TRBD2 aligns across 12 bases. This CDR3 contains 17 residues. Looked up from germline, CDR1 is SGHTS and CDR2 is YDEGEE. V shed 4 bases, J shed 8 bases, and the junction held 14 bases outside the gene matches. CDR3 bases: TGTGCCAGCAGCCTCGGCATCGGACTAGCGGGATCGAGTACGCAGTATTTT. Its protein is CASSLGIGLAGSSTQYF.

The genes are TRBV4-1 and TRBJ1-5; D might be TRBD1 (6 bases). The ends were cut back, 1 base at V and 9 bases at J, with 19 bases in the middle. CDR1 is MGHRA, CDR2 YSYEKL, per germline. CDR3 size: 16 residues. For the CDR3, the DNA is TGCGCCAGCAGCCAAGTAGTGGGCAGGGGCCAGTGGCCCCAGCATTTT. It encodes CASSQVVGRGQWPQHF.